This T cell receptor (beta chain) emerged from a study of cytomegalovirus exposure and HLA in healthy donors. Turning to the study itself: Per a later analysis, the roughly 700 first-cohort and approximately 120 validation repertoires shared one platform. Findings and limits, study-wide: With high specificity and sensitivity, the classifier reportedly diagnosed cytomegalovirus status. The majority of TCR sequences were rare, yet some public TCRs appeared in many donors. The finding came from a later analysis; first-cohort TCR clusters tended to co-occur in the 95 to 150 validation repertoires.

The data were produced by immunoSEQ multiplex PCR, yet TCRdb's version contains in-frame clones alone and is incomplete. The table records some 260,000 clones, about 90% of them present only once. The V end lost 6 bases, the J end lost 3 bases, and 2 bases lay between the germline ends. Germline V lookup: CDR1 MNHEY, CDR2 SVGAGI. This CDR3 comprises 11 residues. Of note for this clone: Its antigen is not known.

The chain couples TRBV6-5 to TRBJ2-2; D ambiguous. Sequencing used PBMCs. This TCR came from a man between 18 and 29 years old in good health and CMV-seropositive. The CDR3 reads CASRDTGELFF. The CDR3 nucleotides read TGTGCCAGCAGAGACACCGGGGAGCTGTTTTTT.